A selection of T cell receptor beta chains follows, all from one sample in a study of blood T cells in healthy people across ages. TCRdb reprocessed the 5' RACE reads with MiXCR, giving one entry per CDR3 protein. This sample yields 380,000 or so distinct CDR3 sequences, of which 50% to 60% are seen a single time; 45% to 55% belongs to the top ten. Material: blood. All receptors derive from a man aged 55-75 years in good health. CDR3s include the opening cysteine and the closing phenylalanine or tryptophan. A D gene is named only where the DNA matches it firmly. Size is omitted from some rows. Given values are once, few, many or a class for expanded clones.

DNA	CDR3	J	size	V	D
TGTGCCAGCAGGGACCCAGGGATCCACAATGAGCAGTTCTTC	CASRDPGIHNEQFF	TRBJ2-1	many	TRBV2	NA
TGTGCCTCGGGACAGGGGGGAAACGAGCAGTACTTC	CASGQGGNEQYF	TRBJ2-7	few	TRBV30	TRBD1
TGTGCCAGCACTGGGGGTATTGAGCAGTTCTTC	CASTGGIEQFF	TRBJ2-1	NA	TRBV6-5	NA
TGTGCCAGCAGCCAAGATCTAAATTCAGATACGCAGTATTTT	CASSQDLNSDTQYF	TRBJ2-3	NA	TRBV4-2	NA
TGCGCCAGCAGCCAAGATCCGGCTAGCGGCCTCACAGATACGCAGTATTTT	CASSQDPASGLTDTQYF	TRBJ2-3	NA	TRBV4-3	TRBD2
TGTGCCAGCAGTCCCCGACAGGGGCCTTCCTACGAGCAGTACTTC	CASSPRQGPSYEQYF	TRBJ2-7	NA	TRBV27	TRBD1
TGCGCCAGCAGCCCGGGACTAGCGGGAGGGGGCAAAAACATTCAGTACTTC	CASSPGLAGGGKNIQYF	TRBJ2-4	few	TRBV5-1	TRBD2
TGTGCCAGCAGCCAGGTAGTAGGCCCCTACAATGAGCAGTTCTTC	CASSQVVGPYNEQFF	TRBJ2-1	few	TRBV14	NA
TGCGCCAGCAAAAGGGAGGAGGTATTCTACGAGCAGTACTTC	CASKREEVFYEQYF	TRBJ2-7	NA	TRBV5-1	NA
TGTGCCAGCAGTGGATCGTTCAGCGGGAGGGCAGATGAGCAGTTCTTC	CASSGSFSGRADEQFF	TRBJ2-1	NA	TRBV2	TRBD2
TGTGCCAGCAGTTTACACAGGGACCAAGAGACCCAGTACTTC	CASSLHRDQETQYF	TRBJ2-5	NA	TRBV12-3/TRBV12-4	NA
TGTGCCAGCAGCTTCACTTTACCGGGACAGGGGGCTGATGGCTACACCTTC	CASSFTLPGQGADGYTF	TRBJ1-2	NA	TRBV27	TRBD1
TGCGCCAGCAGCTTACCCAGCGGGAGGCCCTCGTACAATGAGCAGTTCTTC	CASSLPSGRPSYNEQFF	TRBJ2-1	many	TRBV5-1	TRBD2
TGTGCCAGCAGACCTGGTAGCGGGGGAACCTACGAGCAGTACTTC	CASRPGSGGTYEQYF	TRBJ2-7	NA	TRBV28	TRBD2
TGTGCCAGCAGTGCCTTGGGGACGCCTAACTATGGCTACACCTTC	CASSALGTPNYGYTF	TRBJ1-2	once	TRBV28	NA
TGTGCCAGCAGTTTCAGGGGACAGGGTTACAATGAGCAGTTCTTC	CASSFRGQGYNEQFF	TRBJ2-1	few	TRBV27	TRBD1
TGCAGCGCCTCAGCGGGACTCCACGAGCAGTACTTC	CSASAGLHEQYF	TRBJ2-7	NA	TRBV29-1	TRBD2
TGTGCCATCAGTGAGGGGGGACAGTTCGTCTACGCCGAGCAGTACTTC	CAISEGGQFVYAEQYF	TRBJ2-7	NA	TRBV10-3	TRBD1
TGTGCCAGCGGCGAGACAGTTGGGGCAGATACGCAGTATTTT	CASGETVGADTQYF	TRBJ2-3	NA	TRBV9	NA
TGTGCCAGCGTAAGGGACAGCGCTGCCTCTGGGGCCAACGTCCTGACTTTC	CASVRDSAASGANVLTF	TRBJ2-6	NA	TRBV2	TRBD1
TGCAGTGCTAGTTTCCCAGGGACCTACAATGAGCAGTTCTTC	CSASFPGTYNEQFF	TRBJ2-1	NA	TRBV20-1	NA
TGTGCCAGCAGTGAGGCGACAGTGGTCGGCGGCTACACCTTC	CASSEATVVGGYTF	TRBJ1-2	NA	TRBV6-1	NA
TGCAGCGTGGGGGGGACCCACCATGGCAATGAGCAGTACTTC	CSVGGTHHGNEQYF	TRBJ2-5	NA	TRBV29-1	TRBD2
TGTGCCAGCAGCTATACTGGGCAGAGAGAGACCCAGTACTTC	CASSYTGQRETQYF	TRBJ2-5	NA	TRBV7-2	NA
TGCGCCAGCAGCCCGACCGTGGGGGTTATCTATGGCTACACCTTC	CASSPTVGVIYGYTF	TRBJ1-2	many	TRBV4-1	NA
TGTGCCATCAGTGAGTCTGGGGTGGTCGAGGTGCAGTTCTTC	CAISESGVVEVQFF	TRBJ2-1	few	TRBV10-3	NA
TGCGCCAGCCGCGGCGAGACCGGGGAGCTGTTTTTT	CASRGETGELFF	TRBJ2-2	NA	TRBV5-1	NA
TGTGCCAGCAGTTACGGGACAGGGGTTACCGGGGAGCTGTTTTTT	CASSYGTGVTGELFF	TRBJ2-2	NA	TRBV6-6	TRBD1
TGTGCCAGCAGGTTACCTCTAGCGGGGAACACCTACGAGCAGTACTTC	CASRLPLAGNTYEQYF	TRBJ2-7	once	TRBV28	TRBD2
TGCGCCAGCAGCCAAGATCGAGGCAGCAAAAACATTCAGTACTTC	CASSQDRGSKNIQYF	TRBJ2-4	NA	TRBV4-3	NA
TGTGCCATCAGTAAAGGGCGTGAGGGGGAGACCCAGTACTTC	CAISKGREGETQYF	TRBJ2-5	NA	TRBV10-3	NA
TGTGCCAGCAGCTGGCCAAAGGGGAGAATCAATGAGCAGTACTTC	CASSWPKGRINEQYF	TRBJ2-5	NA	TRBV5-6	NA
TGCAGTGCTAGGGGGGGGATTAGCACAGATACGCAGTATTTT	CSARGGISTDTQYF	TRBJ2-3	many	TRBV20-1	TRBD2
TGCAGTGCTTGCCCGACGGGTAGCACAGATACGCAGTATTTT	CSACPTGSTDTQYF	TRBJ2-3	NA	TRBV20-1	NA
TGCAGTGCTGAAACCGGACGGATCCCCAATACGCAGTATTTT	CSAETGRIPNTQYF	TRBJ2-3	NA	TRBV20-1	NA
TGTGCCAGCAGCTTAGCGGTGGGGACATCTCTTTTCTTT	CASSLAVGTSLFF	TRBJ1-1	NA	TRBV7-6	NA
TGTGCCAGCAGTCGACAGTTTCAAGAGACCCAGTACTTC	CASSRQFQETQYF	TRBJ2-5	many	TRBV12-3/TRBV12-4	NA
TGTGCCACCAGCAGAGAACTAGCCGGGCAGACCCAGTACTTC	CATSRELAGQTQYF	TRBJ2-5	NA	TRBV15	NA
TGTGCCACCAGTGATGAGACAGGGGGCGAAGAGACCCAGTACTTC	CATSDETGGEETQYF	TRBJ2-5	NA	TRBV24-1	TRBD1
TGCGCCAGCAGCCAAGGGGTACCGGGACTACGGAATGAGCAGTTCTTC	CASSQGVPGLRNEQFF	TRBJ2-1	few	TRBV4-1	TRBD2
TGTGCCAGCAGCCAAGACAGGGACAGGGTGAGAGGCTGCACCTTC	CASSQDRDRVRGCTF	TRBJ1-2	once	TRBV3-1	TRBD1
TGTGCCAGCAGCCACCTGACCAATGAGCAGTTCTTC	CASSHLTNEQFF	TRBJ2-1	NA	TRBV12-3/TRBV12-4	NA
TGTGCCAGCAGCCAAGATGGGGGGAGCACAGATACGCAGTATTTT	CASSQDGGSTDTQYF	TRBJ2-3	NA	TRBV3-1	NA
TGTGCCAGCTCACCGGGAGCGGGAGTGAGGGGGAATGAGCAGTTCTTC	CASSPGAGVRGNEQFF	TRBJ2-1	NA	TRBV18	TRBD2
TGTGCCAGCAGTTTGCTAACCCCGGGACACTTGAACACTGAAGCTTTCTTT	CASSLLTPGHLNTEAFF	TRBJ1-1	NA	TRBV6-6	NA
TGTGCCAGCAGTGAGGCTCGAGGGGCGGTAGAAGAGACCCAGTACTTC	CASSEARGAVEETQYF	TRBJ2-5	few	TRBV25-1	NA
TGTGCCAGCAGCTTCAGCGGGACACCTTACAATGAGCAGTTCTTC	CASSFSGTPYNEQFF	TRBJ2-1	few	TRBV7-2	NA